This is a list of T cell receptor beta chains from one sample in a study of spatial heterogeneity in lung cancer. One entry per CDR3 protein results from TCRdb running MiXCR on the 5' RACE reads. The sample carries about 41,000 distinct CDR3 sequences, 12% recorded once. The sequences come from PBMCs, collected at surgery. The receptor set was obtained from a female donor with early-stage non-small cell lung cancer. Both conserved end residues are part of each CDR3. Fields, in order: D gene, clone size, J gene, V gene, CDR3 DNA, CDR3 protein. A D gene is named only where the DNA matches it firmly. Size values are once, few and many counts, or a class for expanded clones, and some rows have none.

>-|once|TRBJ2-5|TRBV7-2
TGTGCCAGCAGCTACGACAGCCCCGGGGAGACCCAGTACTTC
CASSYDSPGETQYF
>TRBD1|few|TRBJ1-1|TRBV5-5
TGTGCCAGCAGCGCCTACCAGGGGGGCTGGGGCACTGAAGCTTTCTTT
CASSAYQGGWGTEAFF
>-|many|TRBJ1-1|TRBV12-3/TRBV12-4
TGTGCCAGCAGTTTGGGTGGTGGGTGGAACACTGAAGCTTTCTTT
CASSLGGGWNTEAFF
>-|few|TRBJ1-1|TRBV6-2/TRBV6-3
TGTGCCAGCAGTTACTGGCCTGCCGACATGAACACTGAAGCTTTCTTT
CASSYWPADMNTEAFF
>-|many|TRBJ2-7|TRBV6-1
TGTGCCAGCAGTGAAACCCCTATCGAGCAGTACTTC
CASSETPIEQYF
>-|few|TRBJ1-3|TRBV12-3/TRBV12-4
TGTGCCAGCAGTTTAGCCCTTGGAAACACCATATATTTT
CASSLALGNTIYF
>-|few|TRBJ2-2|TRBV7-2
TGTGCCAGCAGCCTCAGCCACACCGGGGAGCTGTTTTTT
CASSLSHTGELFF
>-|-|TRBJ1-1|TRBV7-9
TGTGCCAGCAGCCGCCTGCCGCCCGGGGTCAGGTTGAACACTGAAGCTTTCTTT
CASSRLPPGVRLNTEAFF
>-|many|TRBJ2-7|TRBV19
TGTGCCAGTAGTATAGTTCATCACAGCTCCTACGAGCAGTACTTC
CASSIVHHSSYEQYF
>TRBD1|few|TRBJ1-1|TRBV6-6
TGTGCCAGCAGTTACGGACAGGGGGCGAACACTGAAGCTTTCTTT
CASSYGQGANTEAFF
>-|-|TRBJ1-1|TRBV6-2/TRBV6-3
TGTGCCAGCAGTTACTCGATTGGGGCTGAAGCTTTCTTT
CASSYSIGAEAFF
>TRBD2|many|TRBJ2-3|TRBV19
TGTGCCAGTAGTACTCGACTAGCGGTTAGCACAGATACGCAGTATTTT
CASSTRLAVSTDTQYF
>TRBD2|few|TRBJ2-3|TRBV19
TGTGCCAGTAGTATAGTGCACCTGACTAGCGGGGGCACAGATACGCAGTATTTT
CASSIVHLTSGGTDTQYF
>-|many|TRBJ2-3|TRBV14
TGTGCCAGCAGCCCCGGTCTGGGCGCGGATACGCAGTATTTT
CASSPGLGADTQYF
>-|-|TRBJ2-5|TRBV12-3/TRBV12-4
TGTGCCAGCAGTCCCCGGGGCAGAGGAGAGACCCAGTACTTC
CASSPRGRGETQYF
>-|many|TRBJ1-1|TRBV4-3
TGCGCCAGCAGCCAAACAGGGAGAACTGAAGCTTTCTTT
CASSQTGRTEAFF
>TRBD2|-|TRBJ2-1|TRBV6-2/TRBV6-3
TGTGCCAGCAGTTACCCCACTAGCGGGGCCACGAGCTCCTACAATGAGCAGTTCTTC
CASSYPTSGATSSYNEQFF
>-|-|TRBJ2-7|TRBV5-6
TGTGCCAGCAGCTTGGCCGGAAACTACGAGCAGTACTTC
CASSLAGNYEQYF
>-|many|TRBJ2-2|TRBV7-8
TGTGCCAGCAGACGGCGGTCTCAAACCGGGGAGCTGTTTTTT
CASRRRSQTGELFF
>-|-|TRBJ1-5|TRBV6-2/TRBV6-3
TGTGCCAGCAGTTACCCATCGATGGGGGCAGGGGCGGGTCAGCCCCAGAATTTT
CASSYPSMGAGAGQPQNF
>TRBD2|few|TRBJ2-1|TRBV6-6
TGTGCCAGCAGCCTCTATTCTAGCGGGGCGCGCAATGAGCAGTTCTTC
CASSLYSSGARNEQFF
>-|-|TRBJ2-7|TRBV29-1
TGCAGCGCCGTCGGGGCGGCTACCTACGAGCAGTACTTC
CSAVGAATYEQYF